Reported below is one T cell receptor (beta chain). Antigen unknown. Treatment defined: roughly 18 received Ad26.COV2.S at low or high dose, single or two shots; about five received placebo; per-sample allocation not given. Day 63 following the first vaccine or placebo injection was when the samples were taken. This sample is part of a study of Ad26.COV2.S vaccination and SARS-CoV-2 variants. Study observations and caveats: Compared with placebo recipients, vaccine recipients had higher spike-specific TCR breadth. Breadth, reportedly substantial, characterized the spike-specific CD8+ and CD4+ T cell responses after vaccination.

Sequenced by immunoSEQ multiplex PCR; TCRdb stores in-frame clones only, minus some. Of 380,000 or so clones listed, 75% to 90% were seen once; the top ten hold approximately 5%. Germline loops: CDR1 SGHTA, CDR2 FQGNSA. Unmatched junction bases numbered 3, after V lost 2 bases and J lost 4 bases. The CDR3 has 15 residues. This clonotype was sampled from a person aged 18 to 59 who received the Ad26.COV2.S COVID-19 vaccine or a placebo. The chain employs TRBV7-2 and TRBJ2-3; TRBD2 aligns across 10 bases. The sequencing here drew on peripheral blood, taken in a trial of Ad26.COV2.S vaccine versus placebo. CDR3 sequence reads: CASSLTSGNADTQYF. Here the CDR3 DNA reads TGTGCCAGCAGCTTAACTAGCGGGAACGCAGATACGCAGTATTTT.